Sequencing of this TCR beta chain was carried out in a study of shared clonotypes between healthy human individuals. As regards this clone: Its antigen remains unknown. Other nucleotide sequences from this sample produce the same CDR3.

Whole-study findings and limits: Against clonotypes common to all four donors, non-shared ones had lower generation probabilities. Sharing of clonotypes among donors was expected to vary with sequencing depth.

The CDR3 length is 12 residues. With 0 bases removed from V and 5 bases from J, the gap between germline ends came to 3 bases. CDR1 is SGHRS and CDR2 is YFSETQ in the germline V gene. Assay: immunoSEQ multiplex PCR; the TCRdb copy retains only in-frame clones and omits some. The sample gives some 2.1 million clones, over 85% of which show up once; 0.13% is in the top ten. The genes are TRBV5-1 and TRBJ2-1; D unclear. Sequencing was performed on naive CD4+ T cells sorted from blood. Indicated subset: CD45RA+ positively selected. The clonotype was recovered from a young man in good health. CDR3 protein: CASSLVHNEQFF. In nucleotides, the CDR3 is TGCGCCAGCAGCTTGGTTCACAATGAGCAGTTCTTC.